What follows is one TCR beta chain and its context. At least ten counts were recorded for this clonotype. Its target antigen remains unknown. No clone much larger than this one lies a single base away; base qualities are absent. These data originate in a study of CDR3 diversity in severe acne (dated 2019 in TCRdb). Library prep was done by PCR. Sequencer: Illumina HiSeq 2000. In-frame beta chains were kept once TCRdb had trimmed the public reads at Q25 with fastp and called clones with MiXCR. Rows are combined by CDR3 protein, so each entry shows the most common genes and DNA. For this sample there are under 100,000 distinct CDR3 sequences; 45% to 55% appear just once. The leading ten clones occupy over 9% of the sample. As encoded in the germline V gene, CDR1 is SQVTM while CDR2 is ANQGSEA. The junction shows trimming of 2 bases on V and 2 bases on J, and the gene matches do not reach 5 bases of it. Including cysteine and phenylalanine, the CDR3 has 15 amino acids. Only the CDR3 part of the read is kept: 45 bases, read in frame from the first base.

Sequencing input: blood. This sequence originates from a male donor in good health, serving as a control. Recombination linked TRBV29-1 to TRBJ1-2; 10 central bases correspond to TRBD1. For the CDR3, the sequence is CSVERRTGGNYGYTF. Here is the DNA: TGCAGCGTTGAACGACGGACAGGGGGGAACTATGGCTACACCTTC.